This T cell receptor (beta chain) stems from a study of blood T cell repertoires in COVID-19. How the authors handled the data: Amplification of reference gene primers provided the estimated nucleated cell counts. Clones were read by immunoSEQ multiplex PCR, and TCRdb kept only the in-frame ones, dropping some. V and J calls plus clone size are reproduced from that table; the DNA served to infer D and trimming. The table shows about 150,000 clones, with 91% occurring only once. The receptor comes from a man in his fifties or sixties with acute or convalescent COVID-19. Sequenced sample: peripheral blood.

The CDR3 region is CASRPTGGYGYTF. The CDR3, as DNA: TGTGCCAGTAGACCAACAGGGGGGTATGGCTACACCTTC. The chain couples TRBV19 to TRBJ1-2; 8 nucleotides line up with TRBD1. Germline V CDR1 and CDR2: LNHDA, SQIVND (reference sequence). The CDR3 extends over 13 amino acids. V dropped 6 bases and J dropped 5; count of bases not matched to a gene: 5.